This T cell receptor beta chain came from a study of TIL therapy for anti-PD-1-resistant metastatic lung cancer. To note about this clone: Antigen unknown.

Broader study findings: Treatment-naive, never-smoker and oncogene-addicted patients were overrepresented in this highly selected cohort.

The immunoSEQ assay was v3. Profiling relied on immunoSEQ multiplex PCR, and the TCRdb table lists in-frame clones only, not all of them. The table lists 50,000 to 65,000 clones, approximately 78% of them singletons. The CDR3 extends over 19 amino acids. In germline, CDR1 is SGHTA, CDR2 FQGNSA. Trimming removed 1 base from V and 4 bases from J; junction bases left unmatched: 12. As to time point: pre-treatment sample, taken before nivolumab and TIL therapy. Patients were adults with stage 4 NSCLC. Sequences were derived from blood, sampled at baseline. The clonotype comes from a person between 25 and 79 years old with non-small cell lung cancer. The chain recombines TRBV7-2 with TRBJ2-3, with TRBD2 identical over 12 bases. CDR3: CASSLVGHGLAGGADTQYF. The CDR3 DNA reads as TGTGCCAGCAGCTTAGTAGGGCATGGGCTAGCGGGAGGGGCAGATACGCAGTATTTT.